This TCR beta chain appears in the sequencing data of a study of blood T cell repertoires in COVID-19. Study summary: COVID-19 samples, acute and convalescent, were from the United States, Italy and Spain. T cells, B-cell-depleted T cells, or PBMCs supplied cDNA or gDNA.

The germline gives CDR1 MNHEY, CDR2 SVGAGI. V was trimmed by 7 bases and J by 1 base, leaving 13 bases between them. The CDR3 is 14 residues long. In the source study's methods: Reference gene primer amplification gave estimated nucleated cell counts. Sequenced by immunoSEQ multiplex PCR; TCRdb stores in-frame clones only, minus some. V, J and clone size derive from that table, while D and trimming were established from the DNA sequence. The table has about 150,000 clones, 80% to 90% seen once. In this sample, this clone turned up once. The chain is built from TRBV6-5 and TRBJ1-1; no firm D call. Sequences were obtained from peripheral blood. The TCR was taken from a woman aged 45-60 years with active or convalescent COVID-19. CDR3 DNA: TGTGCCAGCACCCAGGAAGCCAGGAACACTGAAGCTTTCTTT. Protein sequence: CASTQEARNTEAFF.